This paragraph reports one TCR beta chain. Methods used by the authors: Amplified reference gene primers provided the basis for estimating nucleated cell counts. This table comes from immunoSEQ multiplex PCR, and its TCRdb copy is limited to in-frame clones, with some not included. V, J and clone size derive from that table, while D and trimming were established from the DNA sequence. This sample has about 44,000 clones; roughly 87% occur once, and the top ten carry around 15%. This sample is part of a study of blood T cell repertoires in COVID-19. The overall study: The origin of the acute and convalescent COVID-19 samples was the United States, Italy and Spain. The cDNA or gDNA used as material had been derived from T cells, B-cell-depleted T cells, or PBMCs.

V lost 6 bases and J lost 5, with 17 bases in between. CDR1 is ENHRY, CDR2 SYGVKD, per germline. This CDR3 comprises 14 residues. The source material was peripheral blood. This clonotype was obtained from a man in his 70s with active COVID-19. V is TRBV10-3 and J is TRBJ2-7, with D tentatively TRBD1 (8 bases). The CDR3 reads CAISKDREGDEQYF. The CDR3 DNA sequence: TGTGCCATCAGCAAGGACAGGGAGGGGGACGAGCAGTACTTC.